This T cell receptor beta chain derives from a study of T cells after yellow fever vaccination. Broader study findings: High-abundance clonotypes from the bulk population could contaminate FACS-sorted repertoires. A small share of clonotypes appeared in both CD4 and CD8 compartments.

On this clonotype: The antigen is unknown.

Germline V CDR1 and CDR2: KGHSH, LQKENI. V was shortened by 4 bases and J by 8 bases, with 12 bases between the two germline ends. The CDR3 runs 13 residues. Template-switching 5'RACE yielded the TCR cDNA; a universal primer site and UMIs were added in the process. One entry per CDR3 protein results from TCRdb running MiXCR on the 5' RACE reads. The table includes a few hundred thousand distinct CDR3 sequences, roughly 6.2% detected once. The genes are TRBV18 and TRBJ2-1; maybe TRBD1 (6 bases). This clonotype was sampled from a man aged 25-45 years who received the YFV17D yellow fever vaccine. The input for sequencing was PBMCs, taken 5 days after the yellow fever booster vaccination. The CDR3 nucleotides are TGTGCCAGCTCACTTATATGGACAGATGAGCAGTTCTTC. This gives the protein CASSLIWTDEQFF.